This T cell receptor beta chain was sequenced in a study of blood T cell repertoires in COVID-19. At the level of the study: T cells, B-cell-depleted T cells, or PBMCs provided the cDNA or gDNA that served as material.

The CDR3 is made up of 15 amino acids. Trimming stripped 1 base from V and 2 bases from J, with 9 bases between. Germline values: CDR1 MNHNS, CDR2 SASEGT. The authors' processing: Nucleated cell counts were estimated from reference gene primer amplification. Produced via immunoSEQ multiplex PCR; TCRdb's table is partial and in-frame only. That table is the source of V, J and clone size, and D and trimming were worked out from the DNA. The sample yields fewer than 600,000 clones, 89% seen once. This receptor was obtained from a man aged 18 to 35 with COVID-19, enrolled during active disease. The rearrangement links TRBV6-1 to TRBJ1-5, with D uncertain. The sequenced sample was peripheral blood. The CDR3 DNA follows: TGTGCCAGCAGTGAAGTCAATATAGGCAATCAGCCCCAGCATTTT. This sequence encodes CASSEVNIGNQPQHF.